The 27 T cell receptor beta chains in this list originate from one sample, sequenced in a study of shared clonotypes between healthy human individuals. The repertoire was sequenced with immunoSEQ multiplex PCR; TCRdb's copy has only in-frame clones and lacks some. The repertoire holds 950,000 to 1,100,000 clones, with more than 75% as singletons. Input material: memory CD4+ T cells from PBMCs. As to subset: CD45RA-negative fraction. These receptors were obtained from a man younger than 35 in good health. Some clones in this sample may be carry-over from other donors' samples.

This clone has just one count. Here the CDR3 DNA reads TGTGCCAGCAGCCGCGGGACTAACCCCTACAATGAGCAGTTCTTC. This codes for CASSRGTNPYNEQFF. The chain combines TRBV7-6 with TRBJ2-1; 7 bases fit TRBD2. This CDR3 spans 15 amino acids. Trimming at V came to 5 bases and at J to 2 bases, leaving 6 bases not matched to a gene. Germline V lookup: CDR1 SGHVS, CDR2 FNYEAQ.

V gene TRBV5-6 combines with J gene TRBJ2-7; D ambiguous. V lost 1 base, J lost 5 bases, and 7 bases lay in between. This CDR3 has 12 residues. Germline CDR1 and CDR2: SGHDT and YYEEEE. CDR3 amino acids: CASSLFGNEQYF. In DNA form, the CDR3 reads TGTGCCAGCAGCTTGTTTGGCAACGAGCAGTACTTC.

This clone has just a few counts. The chain uses TRBV7-2 and TRBJ2-7; no clear D. Trimming cost V 5 bases and J 5 bases, with 16 bases left between them. CDR3 length equals 14 residues. CDR1 SGHTA and CDR2 FQGNSA come from the germline V gene. The CDR3 reads CASSVSMGFHEQYF. CDR3 nucleotides: TGTGCCAGCAGCGTCAGCATGGGATTTCACGAGCAGTACTTC.

Concerning this clone: The same CDR3 arises from other DNA sequences in this sample as well. The genes are TRBV10-3 and TRBJ2-3; tentative D call: TRBD2 (5 bases). The CDR3 runs to 12 residues. Trimming left V 2 bases short and J 5 bases short, with 5 bases between. The V gene's germline CDR1 is ENHRY and CDR2 SYGVKD. The CDR3 region has the DNA TGTGCCATCAGTGAGCGGGGAGATACGCAGTATTTT. Translated: CAISERGDTQYF.

The chain couples TRBV5-6 to TRBJ2-1, with D maybe TRBD1 (6 bases). The CDR3 spans 13 residues. Germline values: CDR1 SGHDT, CDR2 YYEEEE. V was cut by 0 bases and J by 9 bases, with 10 bases left in between. CDR3 DNA: TGTGCCAGCAGCTTGGACAGGGTTGCTGAGCAGTTCTTC. Amino acid sequence: CASSLDRVAEQFF.

The rearrangement uses TRBV5-1 and TRBJ1-4, with a weak D call TRBD1 (6 bases). This CDR3 is built from 16 residues. Germline loops: CDR1 SGHRS, CDR2 YFSETQ. V shed 6 bases and J shed 0 bases, with 15 bases lying between them. CDR3: CASTQFGTTTNEKLFF. CDR3 in DNA: TGCGCCAGCACCCAATTCGGGACAACAACTAATGAAAAACTGTTTTTT. Full variable domain (missing parts from reference TRBV5-1 and TRBJ1-4): KAGVTQTPRYLIKTRGQQVTLSCSPISGHRSVSWYQQTPGQGLQFLFEYFSETQRNKGNFPGRFSGRQFSNSRSEMNVSTLELGDSALYLCASTQFGTTTNEKLFFGSGTQLSVL.

V usage is TRBV5-1 and J usage is TRBJ2-1, with 9 nucleotides matching TRBD2. Losses at the gene ends were 3 bases for V and 5 bases for J; bases not matched to a gene: 9. CDR1 and CDR2 from the germline V gene are SGHRS and YFSETQ. The CDR3 loop spans 16 amino acids. The CDR3 protein is CASSWLPGLANNEQFF. The CDR3 DNA reads as TGCGCCAGCAGCTGGTTACCGGGACTAGCCAACAATGAGCAGTTCTTC.

Details on this clone: A read error is possible here, since a much larger clone lies one base away. This CDR3 fails to terminate in the conserved phenylalanine or tryptophan, so it likely reflects a read error. The J gene is TRBJ2-7, the V gene TRBV4-2, with a weak D call TRBD1 (5 bases). Trimming stripped 0 bases from V and 0 bases from J, with 15 bases between. CDR1 and CDR2 (germline): LGHNA, YNFKEQ. This CDR3 spans 17 amino acids. The CDR3 loop is CASSQEGWQGNSYEQYL. Here the CDR3 DNA reads TGTGCCAGCAGCCAAGAAGGTTGGCAGGGAAACTCCTACGAGCAGTACCTC.

This clone was found many times. This sequence joins TRBV15 and TRBJ2-5; a weak D match, TRBD2 (7 bases). The CDR3 runs to 17 residues. V was shortened by 2 bases and J by 3 bases, with 19 bases between the two germline ends. Germline CDR1 LNHNV, CDR2 YYDKDF (reference sequence). The CDR3 DNA is TGTGCCACCAGCAGACCCTGGGGGGCTAGCGGTGAAGAGACCCAGTACTTC. This gives the protein CATSRPWGASGEETQYF.

The J gene is TRBJ2-7, the V gene TRBV6-5; D call uncertain. Trimming left V 4 bases short and J 2 bases short, with 15 bases between. CDR3 length: 15 residues. CDR1 and CDR2 from the germline V gene are MNHEY and SVGAGI. The CDR3 DNA reads as TGTGCCAGCAGTTCAACGGATAGCTGGACCTACGAGCAGTACTTC. Its protein is CASSSTDSWTYEQYF.

V is TRBV28 and J is TRBJ2-1; the match to TRBD2 covers 8 bases. CDR1 is MDHEN and CDR2 is SYDVKM in the germline V gene. J was trimmed by 7 bases and V by 6 bases; bases with no gene match: 8. The CDR3 contains 14 residues. CDR3 region: CASSSGGAGNEQFF. As DNA, the CDR3 is TGTGCCAGCAGCTCGGGGGGGGCCGGGAATGAGCAGTTCTTC. The full variable domain, in which reference TRBV28 and TRBJ2-1 provide the parts outside the CDR3, is DVKVTQSSRYLVKRTGEKVFLECVQDMDHENMFWYRQDPGLGLRLIYFSYDVKMKEKGDIPEGYSVSREKKERFSLILESASTNQTSMYLCASSSGGAGNEQFFGPGTRLTVL.

This clone was seen just once. The genes are TRBV7-9 and TRBJ1-1, with D possibly TRBD1 on 6 matching bases. This CDR3 contains 15 residues. Germline loops: CDR1 SEHNR, CDR2 FQNEAQ (reference sequence). Trimming stripped 1 base from V and 1 base from J, with 10 bases between. The CDR3 DNA is TGTGCCAGCAGCTTAGGAGGAGGGGGGAACACTGAAGCTTTCTTT. It yields the protein CASSLGGGGNTEAFF.

This sequence joins TRBV30 and TRBJ2-3, with no clear D. Germline assignment: CDR1 GTSNPN and CDR2 SVGIG (reference sequence). This CDR3 region has 13 residues. Deletions cut 0 bases from V and 2 bases from J, with 6 bases between. In nucleotides, the CDR3 is TGTGCCTGGAGTGTACGACCCACAGATACGCAGTATTTT. Encoded protein: CAWSVRPTDTQYF.

The gene calls are TRBV6-5 and TRBJ2-7, with 9 bases lining up with TRBD1. Germline loops: CDR1 MNHEY, CDR2 SVGAGI. The CDR3 loop spans 15 amino acids. The J segment lost 3 bases and the V segment lost 6 bases, leaving 9 bases of the junction unmatched. In nucleotides, the CDR3 is TGTGCCAGCAGATCCGGACAGGGGCTTAGCTACGAGCAGTACTTC. It encodes CASRSGQGLSYEQYF.

This chain uses TRBV28 with TRBJ2-1, with a weak D call TRBD1 (5 bases). V gave up 6 bases and J gave up 4 bases, with 13 bases separating them. CDR1 and CDR2 (germline): MDHEN, SYDVKM. The CDR3 spans 14 residues. The CDR3 bases are TGTGCCAGCAGGCAGGGTCCGGATTACAATGAGCAGTTCTTC. Residues: CASRQGPDYNEQFF.

Concerning this clone itself: It differs at one base from a far larger clone, so likely a read error. In the same sample, other DNA sequences code for this CDR3. DNA of the CDR3: TGTGCCTGGTCGGACAGGCGGGGGTACACCGAAGCTTTCTTT. Encoded protein: CAWSDRRGYTEAFF. The rearrangement uses TRBV30 and TRBJ1-1; 7 bases match TRBD1. This CDR3 is built from 14 residues. Germline lookup yields CDR1 GTSNPN and CDR2 SVGIG (reference sequence).

The chain couples TRBV7-3 to TRBJ2-1; 9 bases fit TRBD2. This CDR3 contains 16 residues. Germline assignment: CDR1 SGHTA and CDR2 FQGTGA. J was trimmed by 9 bases and V by 2 bases; bases with no gene match: 11. Here the CDR3 DNA reads TGTGCCAGCAGCTTACAAGCGGGAGGCCCCTCCCGTGAGCAGTTCTTC. Protein sequence: CASSLQAGGPSREQFF.

This chain uses TRBV5-1 with TRBJ2-6; D unclear. The CDR3 consists of 14 residues. In germline, CDR1 is SGHRS, CDR2 YFSETQ. Trimming pared 3 bases from V and 6 bases from J, leaving 10 bases between. CDR3 DNA: TGCGCCAGCAGCTCAACGCGGCAGGCCAACGTCCTGACTTTC. Amino acids: CASSSTRQANVLTF.

The gene calls are TRBV27 and TRBJ2-7, with TRBD1 as a possible D gene (7 bases). CDR3 size: 16 residues. The germline gives CDR1 MNHEY, CDR2 SMNVEV (reference sequence). Trimming stripped 2 bases from V and 2 bases from J, with 16 bases between. The CDR3 nucleotides are TGTGCCAGCAGTTTAGCGACAGGGAGGAAGCCCTACGAGCAGTACTTC. Translated: CASSLATGRKPYEQYF.

This chain uses TRBV7-2 with TRBJ1-2; maybe TRBD1 (6 bases). This CDR3 is 13 amino acids long. Germline lookup yields CDR1 SGHTA and CDR2 FQGNSA. With 3 bases removed from V and 8 bases from J, the gap between germline ends came to 13 bases. CDR3: CASSFQGSSGYTF. DNA for the CDR3: TGTGCCAGCAGCTTCCAGGGGTCCTCGGGCTACACCTTC. The variable domain in full, completed from reference TRBV7-2 and TRBJ1-2, reads GAGVSQSPSNKVTEKGKDVELRCDPISGHTALYWYRQSLGQGLEFLIYFQGNSAPDKSGLPSDRFSAERTGGSVSTLTIQRTQQEDSAVYLCASSFQGSSGYTFGSGTRLTVV.

This clone has just a few counts. The sample contains more than one DNA sequence encoding this CDR3. The chain's CDR3 is CASSLVLNTEAFF. The CDR3 bases are TGCGCCAGCAGCTTGGTCCTTAACACTGAAGCTTTCTTT. J is TRBJ1-1 and V is TRBV5-1; D not certain. V was pared by 0 bases and J by 2 bases, with 5 bases between. Germline V gives CDR1 SGHRS, CDR2 YFSETQ. The CDR3 totals 13 residues.

The chain has TRBV20-1 and TRBJ2-7; a weak D match, TRBD2 (6 bases). The germline CDR1 and CDR2 sequences are DFQATT and SNEGSKA (reference sequence). Between the trimmed V and J ends, which lost 5 bases and 9 bases, there was a span of 14 bases. This CDR3 has 11 amino acids. DNA for the CDR3: TGCAGTGCTCCGACGGGACTCCGGCAGTACTTC. Amino acids: CSAPTGLRQYF.

This clone was seen just once. The rearrangement links TRBV5-5 to TRBJ1-1; D uncertain. This CDR3 region has 15 residues. Trimming removed 2 bases from V and 3 bases from J, with 14 bases in between. Germline CDR1 and CDR2: SGHKS and YYEKEE (reference sequence). CDR3 nucleotides: TGTGCCAGCAGCTTTACCCAAGATGCGTACACTGAAGCTTTCTTT. It specifies CASSFTQDAYTEAFF.

The chain uses TRBV9 and TRBJ2-3, with 12 nucleotides matching TRBD2. V shed 3 bases and J 6 bases; nucleotides not matched to a gene: 14. CDR1 and CDR2 (germline): SGDLS, YYNGEE. CDR3 length equals 18 residues. The CDR3 sequence is CASSASTGTSGLADTQYF. CDR3 nucleotide sequence: TGTGCCAGCAGCGCTTCCACAGGGACTAGCGGGTTAGCGGATACGCAGTATTTT. Combining the CDR3 with reference TRBV9 and TRBJ2-3 gives the whole variable domain DSGVTQTPKHLITATGQRVTLRCSPRSGDLSVYWYQQSLDQGLQFLIQYYNGEERAKGNILERFSAQQFPDLHSELNLSSLELGDSALYFCASSASTGTSGLADTQYFGPGTRLTVL.

The chain couples TRBV2 to TRBJ1-5; D may be TRBD1 (6 bases). The CDR3 is made up of 14 amino acids. Per the germline V gene, CDR1 is SNHLY and CDR2 is FYNNEI. V was clipped by 7 bases and J by 6 bases, with 16 bases between them. CDR3 sequence: CASTIRQDRQPQHF. DNA of the CDR3: TGTGCCAGCACTATCAGACAGGACCGTCAGCCCCAGCATTTT.

The J gene is TRBJ2-3, the V gene TRBV4-2, with D hard to call. Trimming stripped 5 bases from V and 4 bases from J, with 13 bases between. Germline V gene sequence: CDR1 LGHNA, CDR2 YNFKEQ. The CDR3 has 14 residues. CDR3 sequence reads: CASSLEPVADTQYF. CDR3 DNA: TGTGCCAGCAGCTTAGAACCTGTTGCAGATACGCAGTATTTT.

This clone has a count of ten or more. Different DNA sequences within this sample yield the same CDR3. The genes are TRBV7-8 and TRBJ2-3; D is unclear. The CDR3 sequence is 13 residues long. V lost 1 base, J lost 4 bases, and 6 bases lay in between. In germline, CDR1 is SGHVS, CDR2 FQNEAQ. CDR3 loop: CASSLEGSDTQYF. CDR3 sequence (DNA): TGTGCCAGCAGCTTAGAGGGATCAGATACGCAGTATTTT.